One sample yielded the 32 T cell receptor beta chains listed below, sequenced in a study of CD8 T cells in Susac syndrome. Reverse transcription used roughly 0.5 to 1 ug RNA and random hexamers. TCRdb itself ran the immunoSEQ multiplex PCR reads through MiXCR, one entry per CDR3 protein. The table lists 100,000 to 150,000 distinct CDR3 sequences, about 93% of them singletons. Sequencing was carried out using CD8+ T cells from PBMCs. Source of these receptors: a human donor with Susac syndrome.

This rearrangement joins TRBV20-1 to TRBJ2-5; 7 bases are shared with TRBD2. The CDR3 totals 15 residues. Germline V CDR1 and CDR2: DFQATT, SNEGSKA (reference sequence). J gave up 3 bases and V 3 bases, and 10 bases lay outside the gene matches. As DNA, the CDR3 is TGCAGTGCTAGGGGTTTGGGCGGGGGAAAAGAGACCCAGTACTTC. It translates to CSARGLGGGKETQYF.

J is TRBJ1-5 and V is TRBV18; D is undetermined. CDR1 and CDR2 from the germline V gene are KGHSH and LQKENI. CDR3 length: 16 residues. Trimming took off 3 bases at V and 7 bases at J, with 19 bases between the two ends. The CDR3 nucleotides read TGTGCCAGCTCACCGGCAGGTTGGCGGAACAACCAGCCCCAGCATTTT. This translates into CASSPAGWRNNQPQHF.

The chain recombines TRBV15 with TRBJ2-1; 8 bases line up with TRBD1. V lost 5 bases to trimming and J lost 5 bases; unmatched junction nucleotides: 5. Germline values: CDR1 LNHNV, CDR2 YYDKDF (reference sequence). This CDR3 has 14 residues. CDR3 in DNA: TGTGCCACCAGCGCCCGGACAGGGAACAATGAGCAGTTCTTC. This codes for CATSARTGNNEQFF.

The genes are TRBV9 and TRBJ1-2; 8 bases line up with TRBD1. The V gene's germline CDR1 is SGDLS and CDR2 YYNGEE. The CDR3 loop spans 16 amino acids. V lost 3 bases and J lost 5; bases outside the gene matches: 12. CDR3 in DNA: TGTGCCAGCAGCGCCGGACCGGACAGGGTGTCGTATGGCTACACCTTC. As protein: CASSAGPDRVSYGYTF.

This sequence joins TRBV7-2 and TRBJ2-1, with D perhaps matching TRBD2 (6 bases). CDR1 is SGHTA and CDR2 is FQGNSA in the germline V gene. The CDR3 runs 17 residues. V was trimmed by 0 bases and J by 2 bases, leaving 14 bases between them. This chain's CDR3 is CASSLARWRGAYNEQFF. The DNA of the CDR3 is TGTGCCAGCAGCTTAGCGAGGTGGCGGGGCGCCTACAATGAGCAGTTCTTC. The full variable domain, rest sourced from reference TRBV7-2 and TRBJ2-1, is GAGVSQSPSNKVTEKGKDVELRCDPISGHTALYWYRQSLGQGLEFLIYFQGNSAPDKSGLPSDRFSAERTGGSVSTLTIQRTQQEDSAVYLCASSLARWRGAYNEQFFGPGTRLTVL.

The V and J genes are TRBV30 and TRBJ1-2, with 7 nucleotides matching TRBD1. The CDR3 covers 13 residues. The germline V gene encodes CDR1 GTSNPN and CDR2 SVGIG (reference sequence). J lost 5 bases, V lost 5 bases, and 8 bases had no gene match. CDR3 DNA: TGTGCCTGGGAGGACAGGTCGTTATATGGCTACACCTTC. This gives the protein CAWEDRSLYGYTF.

The sample holds one count of this clonotype. The CDR3 reads CASSRPGQPSNEQFF. The DNA for the CDR3 is TGTGCCAGCAGCAGACCGGGACAGCCTTCCAATGAGCAGTTCTTC. This chain joins TRBV5-4 and TRBJ2-1; TRBD1 matches 7 bases. The CDR3 loop spans 15 amino acids. Germline values: CDR1 SGHNT, CDR2 YYREEE (reference sequence). J lost 6 bases, V lost 4 bases, and 10 bases had no gene match.

The genes are TRBV27 and TRBJ2-1, with D possibly called TRBD1 or TRBD2 (6 bases each). Germline CDR1 and CDR2: MNHEY and SMNVEV (reference sequence). CDR3 length equals 17 residues. V shed 6 bases and J shed 4 bases, with 22 bases lying between them. CDR3 bases: TGTGCCAGCAGCTACAAACTTGGGGGCGGGGCGTACAATGAGCAGTTCTTC. Encoded protein: CASSYKLGGGAYNEQFF.

V usage is TRBV6-5 and J usage is TRBJ2-2; TRBD1 aligns across 7 bases. V lost 10 bases and J lost 1; bases outside the gene matches: 3. The CDR3 covers 13 residues. The germline V gene encodes CDR1 MNHEY and CDR2 SVGAGI. This chain's CDR3 is CATGQVNTGELFF. DNA of the CDR3: TGTGCCACCGGACAGGTGAACACCGGGGAGCTGTTTTTT.

This chain joins TRBV24-1 and TRBJ2-7, with a weak D call TRBD2 (6 bases). CDR1 KGHDR and CDR2 SFDVKD come from the germline V gene. The CDR3 extends over 11 amino acids. V dropped 9 bases and J dropped 4 bases, with 9 bases sitting between them. The CDR3 region is CATFGTYEQYF. The CDR3 coding sequence is TGTGCCACCTTCGGGACTTACGAGCAGTACTTC.

The rearrangement links TRBV4-2 to TRBJ1-6, with TRBD1 matching over 7 bases. The V gene's germline CDR1 is LGHNA and CDR2 YNFKEQ. V trimming: 0 bases; J trimming: 4 bases; junction bases outside the gene matches: 0. The CDR3 is 15 residues long. In DNA form, the CDR3 reads TGTGCCAGCAGCCAAGAGGGACAGTATAATTCACCCCTCCACTTT. Its translation: CASSQEGQYNSPLHF.

J is TRBJ2-1 and V is TRBV28; tentative D call: TRBD1 (5 bases). The CDR3 has 13 amino acids. Germline V CDR1 and CDR2: MDHEN, SYDVKM. V dropped 4 bases and J dropped 9 bases, with 13 bases sitting between them. CDR3 residues: CASSSPRGSEQFF. The DNA for the CDR3 is TGTGCCAGCAGTTCCCCTAGGGGCAGTGAGCAGTTCTTC. Complete variable domain (other parts from reference TRBV28 and TRBJ2-1): DVKVTQSSRYLVKRTGEKVFLECVQDMDHENMFWYRQDPGLGLRLIYFSYDVKMKEKGDIPEGYSVSREKKERFSLILESASTNQTSMYLCASSSPRGSEQFFGPGTRLTVL.

The chain employs TRBV4-2 and TRBJ1-6; D perhaps matches TRBD1 (6 bases). Germline lookup yields CDR1 LGHNA and CDR2 YNFKEQ. This CDR3 region has 16 residues. V was shortened by 2 bases and J by 3 bases, with 11 bases between the two germline ends. The CDR3 is CASSQWQGNYNSPLHF. In DNA, the CDR3 is TGTGCCAGCAGCCAATGGCAGGGGAACTATAATTCACCCCTCCACTTT.

This sequence joins TRBV20-1 and TRBJ2-7; perhaps D is TRBD1 or TRBD2 (5 bases each). Germline V gene data show CDR1 as DFQATT and CDR2 as SNEGSKA (reference sequence). V lost 0 bases and J 1 base, leaving 10 bases between the germline ends. This CDR3 is built from 14 residues. The CDR3 sequence: CSARDRDPSYEQYF. CDR3 bases: TGCAGTGCTAGAGATCGGGACCCGTCCTACGAGCAGTACTTC.

This clonotype showed up just once. The chain combines TRBV6-2 or TRBV6-3 with TRBJ2-1; D unclear. Between the trimmed V and J ends, which lost 3 bases and 0 bases, there was a span of 3 bases. Germline CDR1 is MNHEY and CDR2 is SVGEGT. The CDR3 has 13 residues. The CDR3 here is CASSYASYNEQFF. The CDR3, as DNA: TGTGCCAGCAGTTATGCCTCCTACAATGAGCAGTTCTTC.

V usage is TRBV3-1 and J usage is TRBJ1-1; TRBD1 is a possible D gene (5 bases). The germline CDR1 and CDR2 sequences are LGHDT and YNNKEL (reference sequence). The CDR3 is made up of 14 amino acids. Trimming pared 4 bases from V and 1 base from J, leaving 10 bases between. In nucleotides, the CDR3 is TGTGCCAGCAGCCTTGACAGCTCGAACACTGAAGCTTTCTTT. Protein product: CASSLDSSNTEAFF.

The V and J genes are TRBV11-2 and TRBJ2-3; D gene unclear. The CDR3 is made up of 14 amino acids. Per germline, CDR1 SGHAT and CDR2 FQNNGV. V was pared by 1 base and J by 4 bases, with 9 bases between. The CDR3: CASSLGLAPDTQYF. The DNA for the CDR3 is TGTGCCAGCAGCTTAGGGTTAGCTCCAGATACGCAGTATTTT.

The chain carries TRBV27 and TRBJ1-6; TRBD1 matches 10 bases. The trim removed 3 bases at V and 9 bases at J, leaving 2 bases unmatched. The CDR3 contains 14 residues. Germline CDR1 MNHEY, CDR2 SMNVEV (reference sequence). The CDR3 spells CASSFRDRGSPLHF. The CDR3 coding sequence is TGTGCCAGCAGTTTTCGGGACAGGGGTTCACCCCTCCACTTT.

The chain combines TRBV9 with TRBJ2-5; D might be TRBD2 (6 bases). The CDR3 has 15 amino acids. V lost 0 bases and J lost 2, with 11 bases in between. Germline loops: CDR1 SGDLS, CDR2 YYNGEE. Here the CDR3 DNA reads TGTGCCAGCAGCGTAGATGGGACTTCTCAAGAGACCCAGTACTTC. Amino acids: CASSVDGTSQETQYF.

On this clonotype itself: The junction departs from germline at one end; a sequencing error may be responsible. V usage is TRBV12-3 or TRBV12-4 and J usage is TRBJ2-5, with D perhaps matching TRBD1 (6 bases). The CDR3 has 10 residues. This CDR3 is CASSGGHLHF. The CDR3 DNA reads as TGTGCCAGCAGTGGGGGCCATCTGCACTTC.

V and J are TRBV13 and TRBJ1-4; no reliable D call. The CDR3 spans 14 residues. Trimming left V 4 bases short and J 2 bases short, with 8 bases between. CDR1 and CDR2 (germline): PRHDT, FYEKMQ (reference sequence). The CDR3 bases are TGTGCCAGCAGCTGGGGAGGGACTAATGAAAAACTGTTTTTT. Its translation: CASSWGGTNEKLFF.

V is TRBV29-1 and J is TRBJ2-3, with TRBD2 matching over 12 bases. Losses at the gene ends were 3 bases for V and 1 base for J; bases not matched to a gene: 11. This CDR3 is built from 18 residues. Germline CDR1 and CDR2: SQVTM and ANQGSEA. CDR3 residues: CSVDGRTSGVPRTDTQYF. The CDR3 DNA reads as TGCAGCGTTGACGGTAGGACTAGCGGGGTTCCCCGCACAGATACGCAGTATTTT.

The J gene is TRBJ1-2, the V gene TRBV14; a possible D gene is TRBD1 (6 bases). The germline V and J ends were trimmed by 4 bases and 5 bases, with 8 bases remaining between them. Germline values: CDR1 SGHDN, CDR2 FVKESK. The CDR3 has 12 residues. In DNA, the CDR3 is TGTGCCAGCAGCCTGGGACAATATGGCTACACCTTC. It yields the protein CASSLGQYGYTF.

The V call is TRBV13, the J call TRBJ1-1; D ambiguous. The germline V and J ends were trimmed by 6 bases and 1 base, with 9 bases remaining between them. The CDR3 loop spans 13 amino acids. The V gene's germline CDR1 is PRHDT and CDR2 FYEKMQ (reference sequence). The CDR3 DNA reads as TGTGCCAGCAGTTTGGAAGGGAACACTGAAGCTTTCTTT. It yields the protein CASSLEGNTEAFF.

The J gene is TRBJ2-7, the V gene TRBV20-1; 7 positions agree with TRBD1. The V segment lost 1 base and the J segment 3 bases; nucleotides outside the gene matches: 3. This CDR3 has 13 residues. Germline V gene lookup returns CDR1 DFQATT and CDR2 SNEGSKA (reference sequence). CDR3 DNA sequence: TGCAGTGCTAGAGGGGACAGTCTCTACGAGCAGTACTTC. Amino acid sequence: CSARGDSLYEQYF.

V and J are TRBV9 and TRBJ2-5; no firm D call. Trimming shortened V by 3 bases and J by 6 bases, and 12 bases separated the two germline ends. The V gene's germline CDR1 is SGDLS and CDR2 YYNGEE. CDR3 length: 13 residues. In DNA form, the CDR3 reads TGTGCCAGCAGCGACCCGATTAGGAAGACCCAGTACTTC. It yields the protein CASSDPIRKTQYF.

This rearrangement joins TRBV25-1 to TRBJ1-5; the D gene is possibly TRBD1 (5 bases). CDR3 length: 16 amino acids. Germline values: CDR1 MGHDK, CDR2 SYGVNS. Deletions cut 3 bases from V and 0 bases from J, with 12 bases between. This CDR3 reads CASSDGVGLSNQPQHF. For the CDR3, the DNA is TGTGCCAGCAGTGATGGGGTGGGGCTTAGCAATCAGCCCCAGCATTTT.

The CDR3 DNA follows: TGTGCCAGCAGCGCAACAGGGGGTATGGCAGATACGCAGTATTTT. Its protein is CASSATGGMADTQYF. The chain carries TRBV9 and TRBJ2-3; 8 bases line up with TRBD1. Germline values: CDR1 SGDLS, CDR2 YYNGEE. Losses at the gene ends were 3 bases for V and 4 bases for J; bases not matched to a gene: 7. There are 15 residues in the CDR3. Combining the CDR3 with reference TRBV9 and TRBJ2-3 gives the whole variable domain DSGVTQTPKHLITATGQRVTLRCSPRSGDLSVYWYQQSLDQGLQFLIQYYNGEERAKGNILERFSAQQFPDLHSELNLSSLELGDSALYFCASSATGGMADTQYFGPGTRLTVL.

The V call is TRBV20-1, the J call TRBJ2-2; TRBD2 matches 9 bases. Germline V gives CDR1 DFQATT, CDR2 SNEGSKA (reference sequence). Trimming cost V 5 bases and J 3 bases; bases outside gene matches: 13. The CDR3 sequence is 17 residues long. Written as DNA, the CDR3 is TGCAGTGCTCGACCGGCGGCGGGGGGGATCGACACCGGGGAGCTGTTTTTT. It codes for CSARPAAGGIDTGELFF.

The chain has TRBV30 and TRBJ2-1, with D possibly matching TRBD2 (7 bases). CDR3 length: 14 amino acids. Trimming pared 0 bases from V and 7 bases from J, leaving 13 bases between. Germline V gene data show CDR1 as GTSNPN and CDR2 as SVGIG (reference sequence). Here the CDR3 reads CAWSVGGGKNEQFF. DNA for the CDR3: TGTGCCTGGAGTGTAGGGGGAGGGAAGAATGAGCAGTTCTTC.

This chain connects TRBV6-2 or TRBV6-3 to TRBJ2-5; D ambiguous. This CDR3 is built from 11 residues. Germline V lookup: CDR1 MNHEY, CDR2 SVGEGT. V was shortened by 8 bases and J by 5 bases, with 9 bases between the two germline ends. In DNA, the CDR3 is TGTGCCAGCGGGTTGGGTGAGACCCAGTACTTC. Translated: CASGLGETQYF.

V and J are TRBV13 and TRBJ2-5; D remains unclear. The J call is doubtful: the DNA matches TRBJ2-7 better. The V gene's germline CDR1 is PRHDT and CDR2 FYEKMQ (reference sequence). This CDR3 is 14 amino acids long. In nucleotides, the CDR3 is TGTGCCAGCAGCTCCGGAGATGCCCGGGACGAGCAGTACTTC. It codes for CASSSGDARDEQYF.